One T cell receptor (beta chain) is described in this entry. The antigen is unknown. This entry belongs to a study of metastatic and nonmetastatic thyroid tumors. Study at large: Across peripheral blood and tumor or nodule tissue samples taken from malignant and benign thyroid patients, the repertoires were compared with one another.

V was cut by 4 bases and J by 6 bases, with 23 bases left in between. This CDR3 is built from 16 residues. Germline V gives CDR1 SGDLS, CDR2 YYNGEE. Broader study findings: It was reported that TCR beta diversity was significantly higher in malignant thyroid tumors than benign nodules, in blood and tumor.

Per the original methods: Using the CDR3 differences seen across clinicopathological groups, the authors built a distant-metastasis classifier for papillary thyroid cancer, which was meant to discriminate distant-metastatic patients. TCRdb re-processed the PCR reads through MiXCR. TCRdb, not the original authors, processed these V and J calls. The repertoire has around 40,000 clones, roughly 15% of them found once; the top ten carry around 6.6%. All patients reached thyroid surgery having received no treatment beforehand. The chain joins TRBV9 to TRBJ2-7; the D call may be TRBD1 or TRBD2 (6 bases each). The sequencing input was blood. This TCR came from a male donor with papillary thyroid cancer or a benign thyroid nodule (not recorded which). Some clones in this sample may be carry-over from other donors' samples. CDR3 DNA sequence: TGTGCCAGCAGCCCACGGTGGGGGGTACAGGGCGCCGAGCAGTACTTC. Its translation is CASSPRWGVQGAEQYF.